The 14 T cell receptor beta chains below come from one sample, sequenced in a study of monozygotic twins with inflammatory bowel disease. From the 5' RACE reads, TCRdb lists one entry per CDR3 protein and no DNA. Its clone listing holds about 420,000 distinct CDR3 sequences. Sequenced sample: blood. These receptors all stem from a human donor with ulcerative colitis or Crohn's disease, or a healthy co-twin of an affected twin (not recorded which).

J is TRBJ2-7 and V is TRBV7-2; TCRdb's assignment of TRBD1 cannot be checked, as there is no DNA. Germline V lookup: CDR1 SGHTA, CDR2 FQGNSA. The CDR3 runs to 16 residues. The CDR3 here is CASSLLEDRVYGEQYF.

The chain links TRBV5-1 to TRBJ1-6; TCRdb's assignment of TRBD1 cannot be checked, as there is no DNA. The CDR3 is 20 amino acids. Germline CDR1 and CDR2: SGHRS and YFSETQ. This CDR3 is CASSARTGAVLGSYNSPLHF.

This chain connects TRBV5-1 to TRBJ2-3; the TCRdb D gene call, TRBD2, has no DNA to confirm it. The CDR3 is made up of 19 amino acids. Germline lookup yields CDR1 SGHRS and CDR2 YFSETQ. The CDR3 sequence: CASSFSATGGSGQRDTQYF. Complete variable domain (other parts from reference TRBV5-1 and TRBJ2-3): KAGVTQTPRYLIKTRGQQVTLSCSPISGHRSVSWYQQTPGQGLQFLFEYFSETQRNKGNFPGRFSGRQFSNSRSEMNVSTLELGDSALYLCASSFSATGGSGQRDTQYFGPGTRLTVL.

The CDR3 here is CASTRLGLAETYEQYF. V and J are TRBV6-2 or TRBV6-3 and TRBJ2-7; TCRdb's D call of TRBD2 is untestable without DNA. CDR1 and CDR2 (germline): MNHEY, SVGEGT. This CDR3 is built from 16 residues.

This chain uses TRBV4-1 with TRBJ2-1. In germline, CDR1 is MGHRA, CDR2 YSYEKL. The CDR3 extends over 14 amino acids. CDR3 amino acids: CASSQVIGYNEQFF.

V and J are TRBV5-1 and TRBJ2-2; TCRdb reports TRBD1, a call that lacks DNA to check it against. From germline, CDR1 is SGHRS and CDR2 YFSETQ. The CDR3 runs 19 residues. CDR3: CASSLAGFMGQGRTGELFF. The complete variable domain, with remaining parts taken from reference TRBV5-1 and TRBJ2-2, reads KAGVTQTPRYLIKTRGQQVTLSCSPISGHRSVSWYQQTPGQGLQFLFEYFSETQRNKGNFPGRFSGRQFSNSRSEMNVSTLELGDSALYLCASSLAGFMGQGRTGELFFGEGSRLTVL.

The CDR3 loop reads CASRTSGRLIETQYF. V is TRBV28 and J is TRBJ2-5; there is no DNA to check the TCRdb D call of TRBD2. The CDR3 has 15 amino acids. Per germline, CDR1 MDHEN and CDR2 SYDVKM.

The chain joins TRBV7-2 to TRBJ2-7; no DNA is available, so the TRBD1 call from TCRdb remains unchecked. Germline CDR1 reads SGHTA; CDR2 reads FQGNSA. CDR3 length: 15 residues. This CDR3 reads CASSPGRISSYEQYF.

The chain carries TRBV18 and TRBJ2-2; checking the TCRdb D call of TRBD1 is not possible without DNA. This CDR3 contains 17 residues. Germline assignment: CDR1 KGHSH and CDR2 LQKENI. The CDR3 region is CASSRPGQGVFIGELFF.

The chain recombines TRBV15 with TRBJ1-1. Germline-derived CDR1 and CDR2 are LNHNV and YYDKDF (reference sequence). The CDR3 consists of 11 residues. CDR3 in amino acids: CATSRGSEAFF.

The chain combines TRBV5-4 with TRBJ2-2; TCRdb's D call of TRBD2 is untestable without DNA. Germline V gene lookup returns CDR1 SGHNT and CDR2 YYREEE (reference sequence). The CDR3 is 15 residues long. The CDR3 region is CASSPPGLAAGELFF.

The chain couples TRBV12-3 or TRBV12-4 to TRBJ2-7; the TCRdb call, TRBD1, lacks DNA for checking. The CDR3 is 16 residues long. CDR3 sequence reads: CASRRPAGTGLSEQYF.

The V call is TRBV27, the J call TRBJ2-5; absent DNA, TCRdb's TRBD2 call cannot be checked. From germline, CDR1 is MNHEY and CDR2 SMNVEV (reference sequence). The CDR3 contains 15 residues. The CDR3 loop is CASSSVASRVETQYF.

The rearrangement links TRBV20-1 to TRBJ2-7; there is no DNA to check the TCRdb D call of TRBD1. CDR3 length: 13 residues. Germline CDR1 is DFQATT and CDR2 is SNEGSKA (reference sequence). This CDR3 is CSAWDRVAYEQYF.